This TCR beta chain was identified in a study of STAT5B mutations in CD4+ large granular lymphocyte leukemia. Assay used: immunoSEQ multiplex PCR; TCRdb lists only in-frame clones, some missing. The sample has tens of thousands of clones, about 86% seen once. The ends were cut back, 4 bases at V and 1 base at J, with 29 bases in the middle. This CDR3 has 22 amino acids. Germline-derived CDR1 and CDR2 are SGHTA and FQGTGA. Sequencing was performed on CD4+ T cells from blood buffy coats. The receptor comes from a human donor in good health. This chain connects TRBV7-3 to TRBJ2-6, with a weak D call TRBD1 (6 bases). This CDR3 is CASSSKRSGNRAAVSGANVLTF. CDR3 sequence (DNA): TGTGCCAGCAGCTCGAAACGGTCCGGAAACAGGGCGGCGGTGTCTGGGGCCAACGTCCTGACTTTC.